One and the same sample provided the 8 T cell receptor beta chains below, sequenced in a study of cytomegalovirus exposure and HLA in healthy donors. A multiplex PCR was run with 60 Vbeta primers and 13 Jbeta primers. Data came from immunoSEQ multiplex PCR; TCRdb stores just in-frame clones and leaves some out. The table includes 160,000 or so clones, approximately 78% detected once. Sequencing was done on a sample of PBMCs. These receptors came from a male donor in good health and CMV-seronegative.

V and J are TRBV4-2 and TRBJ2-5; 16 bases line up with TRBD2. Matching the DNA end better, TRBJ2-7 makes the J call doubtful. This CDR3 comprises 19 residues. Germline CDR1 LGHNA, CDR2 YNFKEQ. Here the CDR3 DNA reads TGTGCCAGCAGCCACCCCCCGGGACTAGCGGGGGGGTTTGTCTACGAGCAGTACTTC. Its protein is CASSHPPGLAGGFVYEQYF.

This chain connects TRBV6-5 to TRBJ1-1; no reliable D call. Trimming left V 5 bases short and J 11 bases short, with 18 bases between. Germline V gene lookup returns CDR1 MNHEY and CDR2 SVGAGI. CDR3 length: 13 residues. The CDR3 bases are TGTGCCAGCAGTGAGTCCGGGCCGCGGGAGGCTTTCTTT. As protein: CASSESGPREAFF.

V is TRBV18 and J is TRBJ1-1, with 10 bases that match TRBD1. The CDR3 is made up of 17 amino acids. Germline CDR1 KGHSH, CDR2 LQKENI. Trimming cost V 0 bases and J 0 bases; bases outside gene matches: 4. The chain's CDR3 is CASSPPATGGLNTEAFF. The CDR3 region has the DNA TGTGCCAGCTCACCACCGGCGACAGGGGGCCTGAACACTGAAGCTTTCTTT.

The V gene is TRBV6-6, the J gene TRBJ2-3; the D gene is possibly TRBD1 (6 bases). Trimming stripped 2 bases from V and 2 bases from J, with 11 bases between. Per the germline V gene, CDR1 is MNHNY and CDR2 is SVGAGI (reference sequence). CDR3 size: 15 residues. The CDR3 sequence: CASSYRTDNTDTQYF. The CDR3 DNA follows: TGTGCCAGCAGTTACAGGACAGACAACACAGATACGCAGTATTTT.

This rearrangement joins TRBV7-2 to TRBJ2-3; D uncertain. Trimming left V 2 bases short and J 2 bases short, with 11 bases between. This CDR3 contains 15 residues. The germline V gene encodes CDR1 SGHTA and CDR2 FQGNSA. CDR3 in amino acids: CASSLRSANTDTQYF. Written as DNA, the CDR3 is TGTGCCAGCAGCTTAAGAAGCGCCAACACAGATACGCAGTATTTT.

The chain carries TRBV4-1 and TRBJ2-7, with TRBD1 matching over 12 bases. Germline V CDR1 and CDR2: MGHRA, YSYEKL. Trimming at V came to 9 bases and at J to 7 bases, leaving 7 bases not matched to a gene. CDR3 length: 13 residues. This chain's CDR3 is CARTGQGAQEQYF. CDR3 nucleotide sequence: TGCGCCAGAACGGGACAGGGGGCTCAAGAGCAGTACTTC.

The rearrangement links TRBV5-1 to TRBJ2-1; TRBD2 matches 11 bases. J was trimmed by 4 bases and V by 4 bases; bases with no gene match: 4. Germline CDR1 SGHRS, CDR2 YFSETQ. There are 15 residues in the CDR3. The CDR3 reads CASSAGLAVYNEQFF. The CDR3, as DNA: TGCGCCAGCAGCGCGGGACTAGCGGTATACAATGAGCAGTTCTTC. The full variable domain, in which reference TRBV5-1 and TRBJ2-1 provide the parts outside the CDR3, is KAGVTQTPRYLIKTRGQQVTLSCSPISGHRSVSWYQQTPGQGLQFLFEYFSETQRNKGNFPGRFSGRQFSNSRSEMNVSTLELGDSALYLCASSAGLAVYNEQFFGPGTRLTVL.

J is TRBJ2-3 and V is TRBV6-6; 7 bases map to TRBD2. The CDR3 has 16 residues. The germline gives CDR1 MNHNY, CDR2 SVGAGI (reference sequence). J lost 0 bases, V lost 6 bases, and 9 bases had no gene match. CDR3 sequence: CASSPWLGGSTDTQYF. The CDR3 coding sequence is TGTGCCAGCAGCCCTTGGCTCGGGGGGAGCACAGATACGCAGTATTTT.